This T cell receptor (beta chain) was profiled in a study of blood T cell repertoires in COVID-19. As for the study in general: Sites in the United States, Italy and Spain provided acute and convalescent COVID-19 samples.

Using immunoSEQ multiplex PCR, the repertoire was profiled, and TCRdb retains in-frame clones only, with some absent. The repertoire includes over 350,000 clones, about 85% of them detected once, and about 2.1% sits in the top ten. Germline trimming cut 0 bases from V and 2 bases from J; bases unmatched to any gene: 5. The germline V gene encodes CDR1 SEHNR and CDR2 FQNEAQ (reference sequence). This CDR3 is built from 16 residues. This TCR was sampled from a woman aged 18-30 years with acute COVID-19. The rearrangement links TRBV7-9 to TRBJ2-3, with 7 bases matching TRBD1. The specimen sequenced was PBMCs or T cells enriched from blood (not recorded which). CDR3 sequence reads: CASSLAGGLNTDTQYF. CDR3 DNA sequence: TGTGCCAGCAGCTTAGCAGGGGGCCTGAACACAGATACGCAGTATTTT.